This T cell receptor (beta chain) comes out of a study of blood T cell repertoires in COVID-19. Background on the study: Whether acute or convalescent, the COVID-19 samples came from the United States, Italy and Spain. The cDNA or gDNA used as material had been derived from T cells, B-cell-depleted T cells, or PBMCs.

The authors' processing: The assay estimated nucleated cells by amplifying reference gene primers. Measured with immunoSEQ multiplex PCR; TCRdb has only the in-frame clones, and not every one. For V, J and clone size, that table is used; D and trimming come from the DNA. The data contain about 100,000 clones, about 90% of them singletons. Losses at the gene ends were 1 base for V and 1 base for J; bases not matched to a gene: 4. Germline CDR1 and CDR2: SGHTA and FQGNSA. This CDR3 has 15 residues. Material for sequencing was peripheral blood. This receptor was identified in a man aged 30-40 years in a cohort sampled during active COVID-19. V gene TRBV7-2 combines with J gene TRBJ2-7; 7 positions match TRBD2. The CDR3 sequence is CASSLEGRGSYEQYF. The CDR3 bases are TGTGCCAGCAGCTTAGAAGGGCGGGGGTCCTACGAGCAGTACTTC.